This T cell receptor beta chain originates from a study of cytomegalovirus exposure and HLA in healthy donors. Study overall: The same platform as the approximately 730 first-cohort repertoires was used for the roughly 130 validation repertoires, a later analysis reported.

CDR3 length: 14 residues. The V and J ends lost 0 bases and 4 bases respectively, with 8 bases between them. Germline loops: CDR1 LGHNA, CDR2 YNFKEQ. Data came from immunoSEQ multiplex PCR; TCRdb stores just in-frame clones and leaves some out. Seen here are hundreds of thousands of clones, roughly 83% observed once, and the top ten hold more than 12%. Concerning this clone itself: Its specificity is not known.

Study-level findings and limits: Subsequent analysis revealed that first-cohort TCR clusters tended to co-occur in the approximately 120 validation repertoires. According to reports, the classifier identified cytomegalovirus status with high specificity and sensitivity.

This receptor was identified in a woman in her twenties or thirties in good health and CMV-seropositive. The specimen was PBMCs. The chain employs TRBV4-2 and TRBJ2-3; unclear D gene. The CDR3 protein is CASSQDLSPDTQYF. The CDR3 nucleotides are TGTGCCAGCAGCCAAGATTTGTCCCCAGATACGCAGTATTTT.